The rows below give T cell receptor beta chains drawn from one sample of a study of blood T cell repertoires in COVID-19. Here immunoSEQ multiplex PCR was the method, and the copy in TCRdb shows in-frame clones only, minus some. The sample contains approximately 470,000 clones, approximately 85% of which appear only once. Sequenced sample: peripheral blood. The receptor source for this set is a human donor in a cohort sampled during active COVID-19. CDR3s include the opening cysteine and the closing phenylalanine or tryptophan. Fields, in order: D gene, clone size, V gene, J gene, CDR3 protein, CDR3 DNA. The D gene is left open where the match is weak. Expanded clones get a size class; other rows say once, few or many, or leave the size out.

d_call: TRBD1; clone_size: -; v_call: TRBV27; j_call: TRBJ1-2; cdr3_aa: CASSLGGTGSHGYTF; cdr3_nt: TGTGCCAGCAGTTTAGGGGGGACAGGGTCACACGGCTACACCTTC
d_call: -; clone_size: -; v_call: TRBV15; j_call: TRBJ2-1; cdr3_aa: CATSRDPGGEQFF; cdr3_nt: TGTGCCACCAGCAGAGATCCGGGTGGGGAGCAGTTCTTC
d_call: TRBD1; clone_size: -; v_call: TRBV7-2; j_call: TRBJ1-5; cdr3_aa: CASSLAQGINQPQHF; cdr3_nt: TGTGCCAGCAGCTTAGCACAGGGGATCAATCAGCCCCAGCATTTT
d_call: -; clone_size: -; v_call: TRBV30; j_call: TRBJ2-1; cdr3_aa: CAWSELVQKFF; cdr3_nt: TGTGCCTGGAGTGAACTAGTCCAAAAGTTCTTC
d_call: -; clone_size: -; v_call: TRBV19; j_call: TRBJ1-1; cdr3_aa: CASTPTGSRVAFF; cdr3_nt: TGTGCCAGTACCCCTACAGGGTCTCGAGTAGCTTTCTTT
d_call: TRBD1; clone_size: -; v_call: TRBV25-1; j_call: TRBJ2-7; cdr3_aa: CASSGQGARFYEQYF; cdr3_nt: TGTGCCAGCAGTGGACAGGGGGCGCGTTTCTACGAGCAGTACTTC
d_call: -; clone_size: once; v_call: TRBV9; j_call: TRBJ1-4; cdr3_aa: CASSPLRVGAGREKLFF; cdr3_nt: TGTGCCAGCAGCCCCCTCCGGGTAGGGGCCGGAAGGGAAAAACTGTTTTTT
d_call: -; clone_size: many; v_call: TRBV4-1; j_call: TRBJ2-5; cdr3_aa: CASSQGSPPETQYF; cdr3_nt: TGCGCCAGCAGCCAAGGGAGCCCCCCAGAGACCCAGTACTTC
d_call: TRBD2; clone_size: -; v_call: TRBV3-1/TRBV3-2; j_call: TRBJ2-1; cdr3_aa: CASSQLAGSNEQFF; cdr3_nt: TGTGCCAGCAGCCAACTAGCGGGGTCCAATGAGCAGTTCTTC
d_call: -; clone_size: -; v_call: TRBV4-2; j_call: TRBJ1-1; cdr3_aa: CASSQDYGGNTEAFF; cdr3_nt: TGTGCCAGCAGCCAAGATTACGGAGGAAACACTGAAGCTTTCTTT
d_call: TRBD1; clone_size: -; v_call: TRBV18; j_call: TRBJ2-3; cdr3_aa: CASSYGTGGAEDTQYF; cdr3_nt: TGTGCCAGCTCATACGGGACAGGGGGCGCGGAAGATACGCAGTATTTT
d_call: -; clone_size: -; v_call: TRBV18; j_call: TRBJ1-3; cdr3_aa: CASSPGNGNTIYF; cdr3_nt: TGTGCCAGCTCACCGGGCAATGGAAACACCATATATTTT
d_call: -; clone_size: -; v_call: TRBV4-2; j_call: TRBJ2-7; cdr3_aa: CASSRDRSSYEQYF; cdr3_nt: TGTGCCAGCAGCCGTGATAGGAGCTCCTACGAGCAGTACTTC
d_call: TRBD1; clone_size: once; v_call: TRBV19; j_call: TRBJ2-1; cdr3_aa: CASSIGTGPYNEQFF; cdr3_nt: TGTGCCAGTAGTATCGGGACAGGGCCCTACAATGAGCAGTTCTTC
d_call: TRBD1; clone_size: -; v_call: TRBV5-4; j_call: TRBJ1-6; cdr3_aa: CASSPGTVNNSPLHF; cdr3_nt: TGTGCCAGCAGCCCCGGGACAGTAAATAATTCACCCCTCCACTTT
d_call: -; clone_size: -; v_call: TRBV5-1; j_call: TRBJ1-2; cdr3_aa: CASSVGQSTNYGYTF; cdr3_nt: TGCGCCAGCAGCGTTGGACAGTCTACTAACTATGGCTACACCTTC
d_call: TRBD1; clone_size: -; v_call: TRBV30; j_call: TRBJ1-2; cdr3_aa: CAWSGDRADGYTF; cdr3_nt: TGTGCCTGGAGCGGGGACAGGGCGGATGGCTACACCTTC
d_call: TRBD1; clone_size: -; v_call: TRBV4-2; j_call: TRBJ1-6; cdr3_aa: CASSLRTGLRSPLHF; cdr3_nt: TGTGCCAGCAGCCTCCGGACAGGGCTTCGGTCACCCCTCCACTTT
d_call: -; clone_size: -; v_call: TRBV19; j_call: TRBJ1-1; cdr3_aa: CASRRGSSQDTEAFF; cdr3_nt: TGTGCCAGTAGAAGAGGGAGCAGCCAGGACACTGAAGCTTTCTTT
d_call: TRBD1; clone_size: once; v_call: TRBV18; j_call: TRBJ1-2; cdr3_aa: CASSQDRGQANYGYTF; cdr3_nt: TGTGCCAGCTCACAGGACAGGGGCCAAGCTAACTATGGCTACACCTTC
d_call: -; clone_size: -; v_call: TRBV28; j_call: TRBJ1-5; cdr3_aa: CASSPTGFRQPQHF; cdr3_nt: TGTGCCAGCAGTCCCACAGGGTTTCGACAGCCCCAGCATTTT
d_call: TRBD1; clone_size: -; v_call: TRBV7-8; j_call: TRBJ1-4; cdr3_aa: CASSAKGQEFLKLFF; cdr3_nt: TGTGCCAGCAGCGCGAAGGGACAGGAGTTTCTCAAACTGTTTTTT
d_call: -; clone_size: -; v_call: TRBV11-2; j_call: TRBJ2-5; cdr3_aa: CASSPRRGSDQETQYF; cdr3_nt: TGTGCCAGCAGCCCTCGGAGAGGGTCAGACCAAGAGACCCAGTACTTC
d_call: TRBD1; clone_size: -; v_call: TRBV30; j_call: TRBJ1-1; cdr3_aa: CAWSELGTGVTEAFF; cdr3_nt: TGTGCCTGGAGTGAATTAGGGACAGGGGTCACTGAAGCTTTCTTT
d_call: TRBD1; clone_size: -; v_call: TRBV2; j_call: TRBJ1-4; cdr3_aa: CASREGGSNEKLFF; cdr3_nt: TGTGCCAGCCGGGAAGGGGGCAGTAATGAAAAACTGTTTTTT
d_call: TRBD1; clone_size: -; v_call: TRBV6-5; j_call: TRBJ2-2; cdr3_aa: CASSRDSANTGELFF; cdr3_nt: TGTGCCAGCAGTAGGGACAGCGCGAACACCGGGGAGCTGTTTTTT
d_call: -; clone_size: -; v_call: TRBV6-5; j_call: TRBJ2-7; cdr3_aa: CASRGTLYEQYF; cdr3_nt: TGTGCCAGCAGGGGGACACTCTACGAGCAGTACTTC
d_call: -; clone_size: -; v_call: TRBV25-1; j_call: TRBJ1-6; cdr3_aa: CASSPPSGYNSPLHF; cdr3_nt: TGTGCCAGCAGTCCCCCGTCCGGGTATAATTCACCCCTCCACTTT
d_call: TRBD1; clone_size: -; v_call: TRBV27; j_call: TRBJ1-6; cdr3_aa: CASSETGTYNSPLHF; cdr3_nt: TGTGCCAGCAGTGAGACAGGGACCTATAATTCACCCCTCCACTTT
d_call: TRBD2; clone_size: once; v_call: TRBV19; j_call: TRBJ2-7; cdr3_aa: CASSLELAGRTSYEQYF; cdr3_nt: TGTGCCAGTAGTTTGGAATTAGCGGGACGTACCTCCTACGAGCAGTACTTC
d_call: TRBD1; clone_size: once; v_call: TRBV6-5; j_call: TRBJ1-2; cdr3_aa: CASSTGTGVFGYTF; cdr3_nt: TGTGCCAGCAGTACCGGGACAGGGGTATTCGGCTACACCTTC
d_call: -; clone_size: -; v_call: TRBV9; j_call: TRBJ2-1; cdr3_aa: CASSVGPEQFF; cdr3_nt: TGTGCCAGCAGCGTAGGGCCTGAGCAGTTCTTC
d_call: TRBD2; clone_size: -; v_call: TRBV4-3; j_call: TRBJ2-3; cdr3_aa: CASSQDLEAGGPDTQYF; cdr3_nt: TGCGCCAGCAGCCAAGACCTCGAGGCGGGAGGTCCAGATACGCAGTATTTT
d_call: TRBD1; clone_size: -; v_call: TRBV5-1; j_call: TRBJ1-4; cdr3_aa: CASSSIAGQGGEKLFF; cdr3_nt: TGCGCCAGCAGCTCTATCGCGGGGCAGGGGGGTGAAAAACTGTTTTTT
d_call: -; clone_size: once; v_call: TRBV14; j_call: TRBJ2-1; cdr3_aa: CASSQSLNEQFF; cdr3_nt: TGTGCCAGCAGCCAATCTCTCAATGAGCAGTTCTTC
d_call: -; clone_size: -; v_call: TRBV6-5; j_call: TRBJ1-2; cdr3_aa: CASRAGQNHGYTF; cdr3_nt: TGTGCCAGCAGGGCAGGACAGAATCATGGCTACACCTTC
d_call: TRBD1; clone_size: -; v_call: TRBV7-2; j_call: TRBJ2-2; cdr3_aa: CASSLRGQGNTGELFF; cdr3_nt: TGTGCCAGCAGCTTACGGGGACAGGGGAACACCGGGGAGCTGTTTTTT
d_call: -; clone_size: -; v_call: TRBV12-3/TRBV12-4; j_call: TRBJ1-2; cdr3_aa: CASSFAGPDGYTF; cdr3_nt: TGTGCCAGCAGTTTCGCAGGGCCAGATGGCTACACCTTC
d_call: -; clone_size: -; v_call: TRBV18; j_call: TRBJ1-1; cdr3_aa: CASSLIQTATNTEAFF; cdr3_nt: TGTGCCAGCTCACTAATCCAGACAGCCACGAACACTGAAGCTTTCTTT